The 12 T cell receptor beta chains in this list originate from one sample, sequenced in a study of blood T cell repertoires in COVID-19. Here immunoSEQ multiplex PCR was the method, and the copy in TCRdb shows in-frame clones only, minus some. The table shows 300,000 to 350,000 clones, with around 90% occurring only once. The sample comprised peripheral blood. Receptor source: a middle-aged woman with COVID-19, enrolled during active disease.

The chain carries TRBV6-4 and TRBJ2-1, with 8 bases that match TRBD2. CDR3 size: 15 residues. Germline CDR1 MRHNA, CDR2 SNTAGT. V shed 2 bases, J shed 4 bases, and the junction held 4 bases outside the gene matches. DNA for the CDR3: TGTGCCAGCAGTGACAGGGCTAGCGGGTACAATGAGCAGTTCTTC. Amino acid sequence: CASSDRASGYNEQFF.

This chain links TRBV7-8 with TRBJ1-4; 7 positions match TRBD1. The CDR3 is 15 amino acids. Losses at the gene ends were 3 bases for V and 1 base for J; bases not matched to a gene: 2. CDR1 and CDR2 (germline): SGHVS, FQNEAQ. CDR3 protein: CASSLRDRTNEKLFF. CDR3 bases: TGTGCCAGCAGCTTGAGGGACAGAACTAATGAAAAACTGTTTTTT.

The count of this clone is one. J is TRBJ2-1 and V is TRBV3-1 (or the pseudogene TRBV3-2); 10 bases align to TRBD2. V shed 2 bases and J 6 bases; nucleotides not matched to a gene: 7. CDR3 length equals 16 residues. The germline gives CDR1 LGHDT, CDR2 YNNKEL (reference sequence). In nucleotides, the CDR3 is TGTGCCAGCAGCCAACCTAGCGGGAGTTTGGGCAATGAGCAGTTCTTC. Translating it yields CASSQPSGSLGNEQFF.

The V and J genes are TRBV30 and TRBJ2-3, with 8 nucleotides matching TRBD2. Germline V gives CDR1 GTSNPN, CDR2 SVGIG (reference sequence). V trimming: 0 bases; J trimming: 6 bases; junction bases outside the gene matches: 8. The CDR3 is made up of 15 amino acids. The CDR3 here is CAWSVQAGVFDTQYF. CDR3 DNA sequence: TGTGCCTGGAGTGTACAAGCGGGAGTGTTCGATACGCAGTATTTT. The full variable domain, rest sourced from reference TRBV30 and TRBJ2-3, is SQTIHQWPATLVQPVGSPLSLECTVEGTSNPNLYWYRQAAGRGLQLLFYSVGIGQISSEVPQNLSASRPQDRQFILSSKKLLLSDSGFYLCAWSVQAGVFDTQYFGPGTRLTVL.

The chain is built from TRBV12-3 or TRBV12-4 and TRBJ1-6; D not certain. The V and J ends lost 4 bases and 8 bases respectively, with 9 bases between them. The CDR3 loop spans 13 amino acids. CDR3 sequence reads: CASSSYQDSPLHF. The DNA of the CDR3 is TGTGCCAGCAGTTCATATCAGGATTCACCCCTCCACTTT.

The V and J genes are TRBV29-1 and TRBJ2-4; D gene unclear. The V gene lost 7 bases and the J gene lost 0 bases, with 16 bases spanning the gap. The CDR3 extends over 15 amino acids. Germline V gene sequence: CDR1 SQVTM, CDR2 ANQGSEA. The CDR3 loop is CSARRSALAKNIQYF. In DNA form, the CDR3 reads TGCAGCGCTCGAAGGAGTGCCTTAGCCAAAAACATTCAGTACTTC.

A single count supports this clone. Here the CDR3 DNA reads TGTGCCAGCAGCTTGGAGGGGGCGGTGAACACTGAAGCTTTCTTT. As protein: CASSLEGAVNTEAFF. The V gene is TRBV7-9, the J gene TRBJ1-1, with 7 bases lining up with TRBD1. V lost 3 bases to trimming and J lost 0 bases; unmatched junction nucleotides: 4. The V gene's germline CDR1 is SEHNR and CDR2 FQNEAQ (reference sequence). CDR3 size: 15 residues.

V is TRBV5-4 and J is TRBJ1-1; no reliable D call. The CDR3 extends over 14 amino acids. CDR1 is SGHNT, CDR2 YYREEE, per germline (reference sequence). The V and J ends lost 0 bases and 3 bases respectively, with 9 bases between them. The CDR3 sequence: CASSLEVQDTEAFF. Here the CDR3 DNA reads TGTGCCAGCAGCTTGGAAGTTCAGGACACTGAAGCTTTCTTT.

The chain is built from TRBV20-1 and TRBJ2-2; 11 bases agree with TRBD2. The germline V gene encodes CDR1 DFQATT and CDR2 SNEGSKA (reference sequence). Trimming at V came to 3 bases and at J to 8 bases, leaving 8 bases not matched to a gene. CDR3 length: 15 amino acids. The CDR3 DNA sequence: TGCAGTGCTAGTTATTTAGCGGGAGGGCCAGGGGAGCTGTTTTTT. It is translated as CSASYLAGGPGELFF.

The chain has TRBV7-2 and TRBJ1-1; TRBD1 aligns across 8 bases. The CDR3 length is 13 residues. The V gene end was trimmed by 6 bases and the J gene end by 4 bases; junction bases not matched to a gene: 4. From germline, CDR1 is SGHTA and CDR2 FQGNSA. The CDR3 DNA is TGTGCCAGCAGGCTCGACAGGGGCACTGAAGCTTTCTTT. Encoded protein: CASRLDRGTEAFF.

The chain has TRBV15 and TRBJ2-4; TRBD2 is a possible D gene (6 bases). V was pared by 5 bases and J by 6 bases, with 14 bases between. Germline V gene data show CDR1 as LNHNV and CDR2 as YYDKDF (reference sequence). The CDR3 extends over 14 amino acids. In DNA form, the CDR3 reads TGTGCCACCAGCGCGATCGGGGGAAGAAACATTCAGTACTTC. It encodes CATSAIGGRNIQYF.

V and J are TRBV5-4 and TRBJ1-4, with TRBD1 identical over 7 bases. This CDR3 region has 15 residues. Germline-derived CDR1 and CDR2 are SGHNT and YYREEE (reference sequence). V gave up 3 bases and J gave up 4 bases; unmatched junction bases: 6. The CDR3 DNA reads as TGTGCCAGCAGCTACTTTGGGACAGATAATGAAAAACTGTTTTTT. It codes for CASSYFGTDNEKLFF.